This record covers a single T cell receptor (beta chain). What it recognizes is unknown. The data stem from a study of CD8 T cells in ankylosing spondylitis. This CDR3 is 14 amino acids long. Germline lookup yields CDR1 MNHNS and CDR2 SASEGT. Trimming stripped 5 bases from V and 9 bases from J, with 17 bases between. In making TCR beta libraries, quantitative 5'-RACE with molecular barcodes was used. Each CDR3 protein gets one entry after TCRdb re-called the 5' RACE reads with MiXCR. Of more than 150,000 distinct CDR3 sequences in the sample, around 13% were seen once. General study findings and limits: In ankylosing spondylitis blood, a motif of seven to nine highly homologous TCR beta variants appeared characteristic. Disease-linked clones displayed a CD8+ phenotype and appeared relatively rarely in peripheral blood. Reportedly, disease-linked clones are significantly enriched in ankylosing spondylitis patients' matched synovial fluid.

Input material: blood, either unsorted or a sorted T cell fraction (not recorded which). The source is a male donor with ankylosing spondylitis or in good health (not recorded which). J is TRBJ1-5 and V is TRBV6-1; D uncertain. CDR3 in amino acids: CASSPDQDPRPQHF. The CDR3 nucleotides read TGTGCCAGCAGTCCTGACCAAGACCCGCGGCCCCAGCATTTT.